This T cell receptor (beta chain) was found in a study of shared clonotypes between healthy human individuals. CDR3 length: 16 amino acids. In germline, CDR1 is SGHRS, CDR2 YFSETQ. J was trimmed by 3 bases and V by 3 bases; bases with no gene match: 6. Study conclusions and caveats: A reduction in generation probabilities was seen for non-shared clonotypes relative to those shared by all four donors.

In regard to this clone: No antigen is known for it.

The study drew its donors from healthy HIV-negative adults without recent acute infections or vaccinations. Measured with immunoSEQ multiplex PCR; TCRdb has only the in-frame clones, and not every one. The sample records fewer than 850,000 clones, around 90% being singletons. The sequence was obtained from a man aged 18 to 29 in good health. Some clones in this sample may be carry-over from other donors' samples. The sequenced sample consisted of memory CD8+ T cells from PBMCs. Noted subset: CD45RO+ cells pooled with CCR7-negative TemRA cells. The rearrangement links TRBV5-1 to TRBJ2-3; TRBD1 agrees at 11 bases. DNA of the CDR3: TGCGCCAGCAGCTCTACCGGGACAGGGGGGACAGATACGCAGTATTTT. Translated, it gives CASSSTGTGGTDTQYF.